What follows is one TCR beta chain and its context. Its antigen is not known. This sample was taken from a study of CD8 T cells in ankylosing spondylitis. Broader study findings: Apparently characteristic of ankylosing spondylitis blood was a TCR beta motif (fewer than ten highly homologous variants).

TCRdb itself ran the 5' RACE reads through MiXCR, one entry per CDR3 protein. The repertoire holds 100,000 to 150,000 distinct CDR3 sequences, with approximately 17% as singletons. V dropped 5 bases and J dropped 5 bases, with 12 bases sitting between them. Germline V gene data show CDR1 as SGHTA and CDR2 as FQGTGA. CDR3 length: 13 residues. This receptor was obtained from a male donor with ankylosing spondylitis. The specimen sequenced was blood, either unsorted or a sorted T cell fraction (not recorded which). This rearrangement joins TRBV7-3 to TRBJ2-5; TRBD1 might be the D (5 bases). In nucleotides, the CDR3 is TGTGCCAGCAGCCCATGGAAGGGGGAGACCCAGTACTTC. It codes for CASSPWKGETQYF.